This TCR beta chain was captured by sequencing in a study of cytomegalovirus exposure and HLA in healthy donors. Study in general: Within an early data release were about 80 million unique TCRs drawn from HLA-typed donors. Study findings and constraints: Approximately 160 TCR beta chains were listed as cytomegalovirus-associated.

13 Jbeta primers and 60 Vbeta primers were used for the PCR. The method was immunoSEQ multiplex PCR; TCRdb's version includes in-frame clones alone and lacks a portion of them. This table has more than 85,000 clones, approximately 80% appearing once. This CDR3 is built from 15 residues. V lost 1 base to trimming and J lost 8 bases, with 15 bases between them. CDR1 and CDR2 from the germline V gene are MGHRA and YSYEKL. As to this clone: As yet, its antigen is unknown.

The receptor's source is a woman aged 60-75 years in good health and CMV-seropositive. The chain links TRBV4-1 to TRBJ2-1; D ambiguous. The sample was PBMCs. In nucleotides, the CDR3 is TGCGCCAGCAGCCAAGTTTCTCGAGAATCTGATGAGCAGTTCTTC. Translated: CASSQVSRESDEQFF.